This TCR beta chain was found in a study of OX40 agonist ivuxolimab in advanced cancers. The protocol was immunoSEQ multiplex PCR, while the TCRdb copy is restricted to in-frame clones and leaves out a portion. The sample lists about 45,000 clones; roughly 90% were seen once. The junction had 6 bases not matched to a gene; V was cut back by 3 bases and J by 0 bases. The CDR3 is 17 residues long. Germline V gene lookup returns CDR1 MGHDK and CDR2 SYGVNS. The sequence was collected from an adult with an advanced solid tumor such as melanoma, head and neck, liver or kidney cancer. This rearrangement joins TRBV25-1 to TRBJ1-4, with 8 bases matching TRBD1. Sequencing was performed on CD4+ or CD8+ T cells sorted from blood, taken in a trial of the OX40 agonist ivuxolimab. Here the CDR3 reads CASSDLGQGATNEKLFF. The DNA of the CDR3 is TGTGCCAGCAGTGATCTCGGACAGGGCGCAACTAATGAAAAACTGTTTTTT.